The rows below give T cell receptor beta chains drawn from one sample of a study of cytomegalovirus exposure and HLA in healthy donors. Sequencing used immunoSEQ multiplex PCR; TCRdb keeps in-frame clones, though not all of them. The data hold some 240,000 clones, with roughly 85% observed a single time. The material sequenced was PBMCs. The receptors were gathered from a woman between 18 and 30 years old in good health and CMV-seronegative. Both conserved end residues are part of each CDR3. A D gene is named only where the DNA matches it firmly. Clone size appears in some rows only: once, few, many, or a class for an expanded clone.

J gene | clone size | V gene | D gene | CDR3 DNA | CDR3 protein
TRBJ1-1 | . | TRBV11-2 | . | TGTGCCAGCAGCTTAGCTGTAGTGAACACTGAAGCTTTCTTT | CASSLAVVNTEAFF
TRBJ1-2 | . | TRBV30 | TRBD1 | TGTGCCTGGAGTGTACCAGGGACAGGGGGCTCTAGGGGCGGCTACACCTTC | CAWSVPGTGGSRGGYTF
TRBJ2-5 | . | TRBV5-1 | . | TGCGCCAGCAGCCCAGGGGACTTGAAGATTGGGCCTAAAGAGACCCAGTACTTC | CASSPGDLKIGPKETQYF
TRBJ1-2 | . | TRBV4-1 | . | TGCGCCAGCAGCCAAGAAGTCCTAGCTAACTATGGCTACACCTTC | CASSQEVLANYGYTF
TRBJ2-2 | . | TRBV5-1 | . | TGCGCCAGCAGACTGGTAGGCCCAAACACCGGGGAGCTGTTTTTT | CASRLVGPNTGELFF
TRBJ1-1 | . | TRBV5-1 | . | TGCGCCAGCAGCTTGGAACTGATGAACACTGAAGCTTTCTTT | CASSLELMNTEAFF
TRBJ2-2 | once | TRBV6-5 | . | TGTGCCAGCAGTCCCCGACCCGTTAACGGGGAGCTGTTTTTT | CASSPRPVNGELFF
TRBJ1-2 | . | TRBV18 | TRBD1 | TGTGCCAGCTCACCATCGGAGTCAGGGGGCCTGCCATATGGCTACACCTTC | CASSPSESGGLPYGYTF
TRBJ1-2 | . | TRBV4-1 | . | TGCGCCAGCAGCCAAGTAGGCGGCGGGTACAATGGCTACACCTTC | CASSQVGGGYNGYTF
TRBJ1-1 | . | TRBV2 | TRBD1 | TGTGCCAGCGAGACAGGGAGGGACCGGAAGGAAGCTTTCTTT | CASETGRDRKEAFF
TRBJ1-2 | once | TRBV19 | TRBD1 | TGTGCCAGTAGTGGTCAGGGGGCCTATGGCTACACCTTC | CASSGQGAYGYTF
TRBJ2-1 | . | TRBV27 | TRBD2 | TGTGCCAGCAGTATCCAGCGGGAGTCAGGGGAGCAGTTCTTC | CASSIQRESGEQFF
TRBJ1-5 | . | TRBV28 | . | TGTGCCAGCAGTATAAGACAGGCTTATAGCAATCAGCCCCAGCATTTT | CASSIRQAYSNQPQHF
TRBJ2-1 | . | TRBV6-5 | TRBD1 | TGTGCCAGCAGTTATCGCGGACAGGGACTCTACAATGAGCAGTTCTTC | CASSYRGQGLYNEQFF
TRBJ2-6 | once | TRBV30 | TRBD1 | TGTGCCTGGAGTGTAAGTCAATTGGACGGGACAGGGAACTCTGGGGCCAACGTCCTGACTTTC | CAWSVSQLDGTGNSGANVLTF
TRBJ1-1 | . | TRBV5-1 | . | TGCGCCAGCAGCTTGGTTCCGTCGGGGAACACTGAAGCTTTCTTT | CASSLVPSGNTEAFF
TRBJ2-1 | . | TRBV5-1 | TRBD2 | TGCGCCAGCAGCTCCGGGACTAGCGGGAAGGGGAATGAGCAGTTCTTC | CASSSGTSGKGNEQFF
TRBJ2-7 | few | TRBV5-1 | TRBD1 | TGCGCCAGCAGCATGAGAGGGACAGGGGGCCGGAACGAGCAGTACTTC | CASSMRGTGGRNEQYF
TRBJ1-3 | . | TRBV9 | . | TGTGCCAGCAGCGCAACAAACCGGGCGTCCAACACCATATATTTT | CASSATNRASNTIYF
TRBJ2-7 | once | TRBV5-4 | . | TGTGCCAGCAGTTACCGAGAGGGGAGCTACGAGCAGTACTTC | CASSYREGSYEQYF
TRBJ2-7 | . | TRBV6-1 | . | TGTGCCAGCAGTGAATCGGGGTGGCGGGAAGGGTACGAGCAGTACTTC | CASSESGWREGYEQYF
TRBJ2-1 | . | TRBV7-9 | TRBD2 | TGTGCCAGCAGCTTATCCTCCGGGAGGGAGGGATACAATGAGCAGTTCTTC | CASSLSSGREGYNEQFF
TRBJ2-1 | . | TRBV2 | . | TGTGCCAGCAGTGAAGGAGACAATGAGCAGTTCTTC | CASSEGDNEQFF
TRBJ1-5 | once | TRBV21-1 | . | TGTGCCAGTCCCAGACCGGGACAGGGGGATGGGTTCCAGCCCCAGCATTTT | CASPRPGQGDGFQPQHF
TRBJ2-1 | . | TRBV29-1 | . | TGCAGCGTTGGGCTGAGCTCCTACAATGAGCAGTTCTTC | CSVGLSSYNEQFF
TRBJ1-1 | . | TRBV27 | . | TGTGCCAGCAGTTATTATGGGCGTAGGAACACTGAAGCTTTCTTT | CASSYYGRRNTEAFF
TRBJ2-7 | . | TRBV15 | . | TGTGCCACCAGCAGAGATGGACGAATTAGCGAGCAGTACTTC | CATSRDGRISEQYF
TRBJ1-2 | . | TRBV5-1 | TRBD1 | TGCGCCAGCAGCCGGACAGGACCCACCCGCCTGAACTATGGCTACACCTTC | CASSRTGPTRLNYGYTF
TRBJ2-7 | . | TRBV6-5 | TRBD1 | TGTGCCAGCAGACTTACACGGGACAGGGTCTACGAGCAGTACTTC | CASRLTRDRVYEQYF
TRBJ2-7 | . | TRBV7-9 | . | TGTGCCAGCAGCTTAGGGGCTGGCAGGGGTCCCTACGAGCAGTACTTC | CASSLGAGRGPYEQYF
TRBJ1-1 | . | TRBV7-8 | . | TGTGCCAGCAGCTTTACCAGGGGAGACACTGAAGCTTTCTTT | CASSFTRGDTEAFF
TRBJ2-7 | . | TRBV27 | TRBD1 | TGTGCCAGCAGTTTGGTCGTGACAGGGGCCCACGAGCAGTACTTC | CASSLVVTGAHEQYF
TRBJ2-7 | few | TRBV7-6 | . | TGTGCCAGCAGTCCCCTCGGGGGATTTGACATGGGGGAGCAGTACTTC | CASSPLGGFDMGEQYF
TRBJ1-2 | few | TRBV25-1 | . | TGTGCCAGCAGTGCACCCAACTATGGCTACACCTTC | CASSAPNYGYTF
TRBJ2-1 | . | TRBV27 | . | TGTGCCAGCAGTTATGCCCAAGTGAATGAGCAGTTCTTC | CASSYAQVNEQFF
TRBJ2-7 | . | TRBV5-6 | . | TGTGCCAGCAGCTTGGGTGGGACCCTGACCTACGAGCAGTACTTC | CASSLGGTLTYEQYF
TRBJ2-6 | few | TRBV5-1 | . | TGCGCCAGCAGCTTGCCCGGGACCCCGCGGTCCGGGGCCAACGTCCTGACTTTC | CASSLPGTPRSGANVLTF
TRBJ1-6 | . | TRBV15 | TRBD1 | TGTGCCACCAGCAGGACAGGGCCCAGTCTCAATTCACCCCTCCACTTT | CATSRTGPSLNSPLHF
TRBJ1-1 | . | TRBV28 | TRBD1 | TGTGCCAGCAGTGGGGACAGGGGTGATTCGAACACTGAAGCTTTCTTT | CASSGDRGDSNTEAFF
TRBJ1-6 | . | TRBV19 | TRBD1 | TGTGCCAGTAGCCGACAGGGAGACAATAATTCACCCCTCCACTTT | CASSRQGDNNSPLHF
TRBJ1-4 | . | TRBV9 | . | TGTGCCAGCAGCGTTACTGGTGGAGGGCAGGGCGAAAAACTGTTTTTT | CASSVTGGGQGEKLFF
TRBJ1-4 | . | TRBV5-4 | . | TGTGCCAGCAGGGCGGAGTCACAGGAAAAACTGTTTTTT | CASRAESQEKLFF
TRBJ2-1 | . | TRBV6-1 | TRBD2 | TGTGCCAGCAGGGAAGGACTAGCGGGAGGGAATGAGCAGTTCTTC | CASREGLAGGNEQFF
TRBJ2-1 | . | TRBV6-1 | TRBD2 | TGTGCCAGCACCCCCGGGACTAGCGACTACAATGAGCAGTTCTTC | CASTPGTSDYNEQFF
TRBJ2-3 | . | TRBV28 | . | TGTGCCAGCACCCGGGTCGCAGGCACAGATACGCAGTATTTT | CASTRVAGTDTQYF
TRBJ2-5 | . | TRBV5-8 | TRBD2 | TGTGCCAGCAGCTTGGGGCTAGCGGGAGGGGAGACCCAGTACTTC | CASSLGLAGGETQYF
TRBJ1-2 | . | TRBV28 | . | TGTGCCAGCAGAGGGCTACATGGCTACACCTTC | CASRGLHGYTF
TRBJ2-1 | . | TRBV7-9 | TRBD1 | TGTGCCAGCAGCCCGAACTCCGGGACAGGATACAATGAGCAGTTCTTC | CASSPNSGTGYNEQFF